Presented here are 8 T cell receptor beta chains from one specimen sequenced in a study of blood T cell repertoires in COVID-19. Method: immunoSEQ multiplex PCR; TCRdb's copy keeps in-frame clones and lacks some. Of around 250,000 clones in the sample, 85% to 90% are singletons; the top ten hold about 1.6%. The sample comprised PBMCs or T cells enriched from blood (not recorded which). The source of these receptors is a woman aged 50 to 60 who had recovered from COVID-19.

This clone was recorded only once. The chain uses TRBV29-1 and TRBJ1-1; D gene uncertain. The CDR3 contains 15 residues. Germline CDR1 SQVTM, CDR2 ANQGSEA. The germline V and J ends were trimmed by 1 base and 3 bases, with 15 bases remaining between them. Written as DNA, the CDR3 is TGCAGCGTTGAAGTCCCGACGCGGAGGTACACTGAAGCTTTCTTT. Amino acids: CSVEVPTRRYTEAFF.

CDR3 bases: TGTGCCAGCACCCTAGCGTGCGGAATCGATGGCTATGGCTACACCTTC. Its translation: CASTLACGIDGYGYTF. The chain carries TRBV7-9 and TRBJ1-2; D ambiguous. The CDR3 consists of 16 residues. Trimming took off 7 bases at V and 4 bases at J, with 22 bases between the two ends. Germline assignment: CDR1 SEHNR and CDR2 FQNEAQ (reference sequence). Complete variable domain (other parts from reference TRBV7-9 and TRBJ1-2): DTGVSQNPRHKITKRGQNVTFRCDPISEHNRLYWYRQTLGQGPEFLTYFQNEAQLEKSRLLSDRFSAERPKGSFSTLEIQRTEQGDSAMYLCASTLACGIDGYGYTFGSGTRLTVV.

This rearrangement joins TRBV19 to TRBJ2-1, with 8 bases lining up with TRBD1. The germline V gene encodes CDR1 LNHDA and CDR2 SQIVND (reference sequence). The CDR3 contains 20 residues. Unmatched junction bases numbered 21, after V lost 7 bases and J lost 1 base. The CDR3 DNA follows: TGTGCCAGTACCCCAGGTCGGGCAGGGGGCGCGGTGGGTTCCTACAATGAGCAGTTCTTC. Residues: CASTPGRAGGAVGSYNEQFF.

The J gene is TRBJ1-2, the V gene TRBV6-5; 7 bases agree with TRBD1. The CDR3 spans 16 residues. Germline loops: CDR1 MNHEY, CDR2 SVGAGI. The V and J ends lost 0 bases and 3 bases, in that order; junction bases with no gene match: 7. CDR3 nucleotide sequence: TGTGCCAGCAGTTACTCCGGCGGCAGGGGGTACTATGGCTACACCTTC. It yields the protein CASSYSGGRGYYGYTF.

This clone showed up just once. The chain recombines TRBV7-6 with TRBJ1-2, with 9 bases identical to TRBD1. Germline CDR1 reads SGHVS; CDR2 reads FNYEAQ. The CDR3 covers 14 residues. The V segment lost 1 base and the J segment 6 bases; nucleotides outside the gene matches: 3. The DNA of the CDR3 is TGTGCCAGCAGCTTAGATGGGACAGGGAATGGCTACACCTTC. Translating it yields CASSLDGTGNGYTF.

The rearrangement uses TRBV6-5 and TRBJ1-5; 10 bases map to TRBD1. Unmatched junction bases numbered 7, after V lost 8 bases and J lost 6 bases. This CDR3 region has 14 residues. Germline lookup yields CDR1 MNHEY and CDR2 SVGAGI. The CDR3: CASLPGTGVQPQHF. The CDR3 bases are TGTGCCAGCCTTCCAGGGACAGGGGTTCAGCCCCAGCATTTT.

The CDR3 DNA reads TGTGCCAGCAAGGAAAGCGGGACGGATAATTCACCCCTCCACTTT. The encoded protein is CASKESGTDNSPLHF. The chain carries TRBV6-5 and TRBJ1-6; D might be TRBD1 (5 bases). The length of the CDR3 is 15 residues. Trimming removed 7 bases at V and 5 bases at J, with 15 bases between. Germline assignment: CDR1 MNHEY and CDR2 SVGAGI.

J is TRBJ2-5 and V is TRBV4-1; D remains unclear. CDR1 and CDR2 (germline): MGHRA, YSYEKL. This CDR3 comprises 15 residues. V was shortened by 5 bases and J by 1 base, with 14 bases between the two germline ends. The CDR3 DNA reads TGCGCCAGCAGCTTTCGCTTTACAGCCCAAGAGACCCAGTACTTC. It yields the protein CASSFRFTAQETQYF.